These 4 T cell receptor beta chains originate from one sample sequenced in a study of T cells in Graves' hyperthyroidism and ophthalmopathy. TCR beta CDR3 regions were amplified from RNA transcripts. TCR CDR3 regions were first amplified by RT-PCR with HTBI primers. TCRdb processed the multiplex PCR reads anew with MiXCR; each CDR3 protein has one entry. The sample contains over 500,000 distinct CDR3 sequences, roughly 18% of which appear only once. The sample taken for sequencing was blood. These receptor sequences come from a woman between 18 and 29 years old with Graves' ophthalmopathy.

This clonotype was observed many times. V gene TRBV30 combines with J gene TRBJ1-4; TRBD1 is a possible D gene (6 bases). Germline CDR1 reads GTSNPN; CDR2 reads SVGIG (reference sequence). The CDR3 runs to 15 residues. V lost 3 bases and J 4 bases, leaving 15 bases between the germline ends. CDR3 residues: CAWSEGHNLNEKLFF. CDR3 DNA sequence: TGTGCCTGGAGCGAGGGACACAACCTTAATGAAAAACTGTTTTTT.

This rearrangement joins TRBV27 to TRBJ1-1; no firm D call. The V gene lost 0 bases and the J gene lost 0 bases, with 14 bases spanning the gap. In germline, CDR1 is MNHEY, CDR2 SMNVEV (reference sequence). The CDR3 is 17 residues long. The CDR3 DNA reads as TGTGCCAGCAGTTTATCTTGGACGGGGAAACTGAACACTGAAGCTTTCTTT. It codes for CASSLSWTGKLNTEAFF.

This clonotype appeared a few times. The chain joins TRBV30 to TRBJ2-7, with 10 bases that match TRBD1. After removal of 1 base from V and 4 bases from J, the junction contained 22 bases not matched to a gene. The germline V gene encodes CDR1 GTSNPN and CDR2 SVGIG (reference sequence). The CDR3 covers 20 residues. The chain's CDR3 is CAWSGLTGTGERNDYYEQYF. CDR3 coding DNA: TGTGCCTGGAGTGGATTAACCGGGACAGGGGAACGAAACGATTATTACGAGCAGTACTTC. Drawing the rest from reference TRBV30 and TRBJ2-7, the complete variable domain is SQTIHQWPATLVQPVGSPLSLECTVEGTSNPNLYWYRQAAGRGLQLLFYSVGIGQISSEVPQNLSASRPQDRQFILSSKKLLLSDSGFYLCAWSGLTGTGERNDYYEQYFGPGTRLTVT.

The sample holds many counts of this clonotype. The gene calls are TRBV28 and TRBJ1-5; 7 positions match TRBD1. CDR3 length: 13 residues. With 6 bases clipped from V and 7 bases from J, the junction kept 6 bases outside the gene matches. Germline V gene data show CDR1 as MDHEN and CDR2 as SYDVKM. The CDR3 here is CASSDRELQPQHF. The CDR3 DNA reads TGTGCCAGCAGCGACAGGGAGCTCCAGCCCCAGCATTTT.